This entry concerns a single T cell receptor (beta chain). The CDR3 covers 11 residues. Germline V lookup: CDR1 SGHRS, CDR2 YFSETQ. Trimming took off 4 bases at V and 10 bases at J, with 11 bases between the two ends. This entry is derived from a study of blood T cell repertoires in COVID-19. For the study at large: From the United States, Italy and Spain came samples of acute and convalescent COVID-19. Sources were T cells, B-cell-depleted T cells, or PBMCs; the material itself was cDNA or gDNA.

Original processing methods: Reference gene primer amplification gave nucleated cell count estimates. The method was immunoSEQ multiplex PCR; TCRdb's version includes in-frame clones alone and lacks a portion of them. V and J calls and clone size are copied from that table; D and trimming were computed from the DNA. The sample gives 150,000 or so clones, 90% to 95% of which show up once; 0.53% is in the top ten. Material: peripheral blood. V and J are TRBV5-1 and TRBJ1-1; tentatively, D is TRBD1 (6 bases). The TCR sequence derives from a man aged 50 or older with acute or convalescent COVID-19. CDR3 nucleotides: TGCGCCAGCAGCCTGGGACAAGGAGCTTTCTTT. It codes for CASSLGQGAFF.